This TCR beta chain was recorded in a study of shared clonotypes between healthy human individuals (TCRdb year 2020). Regarding the complete study: A couple of women and a few men aged 18 to 49 years were included in the cohort. Per donor, three plates each were used for CD4 naive and CD4 memory, two for CD8 naive, and one for CD8 memory. To estimate repertoire size and how much clonotypes are shared between individuals, the study performed deep sequencing of blood TCR repertoires from a few healthy adults. Different laboratories and diverse techniques were used to prepare libraries and sequence TCR repertoires, to increase sequencing depth and limit assay-specific biases. Each donor's leukapheresis produced roughly between about 0.8 and 10 billion PBMCs. Broad study findings and their caveats: Across four donors, around 5% of naive CD4, approximately 4% of naive CD8, 2% to 2.5% of memory CD4, and approximately 0.4% of memory CD8 clonotypes were shared. Incomplete sequencing was indicated by rarefaction of sorted-subset datasets, despite the large sequencing depth. The genetic and exposure-history diversity represented was limited by the small number of donors. Estimated clonotype richness was generally larger for naive than for memory subsets. Compared with non-shared clonotypes, clonotypes shared by all four sorted-subset donors had higher generation probabilities. Based on pairwise subsampling, the degree of clonotype sharing among donors was expected to be affected by sequencing depth. Only blood was sampled, and tissue TCR repertoires likely differ from those in blood.

After removal of 0 bases from V and 6 bases from J, the junction retains 4 bases not matched to a gene. From the germline V gene, CDR1 is LGHNA and CDR2 is YNFKEQ. The CDR3 contains 14 residues, cysteine and phenylalanine counted. Only the CDR3 part of the read is kept: 42 bases, read in frame from the first base. Using the deep immunoSEQ assay, multiplex PCR amplified TCR CDR3 regions from genomic DNA. For each cell subset, the extracted genomic DNA was distributed evenly across all wells of several immunoSEQ 96-well plates, and each plate served as one replicate. For sorted subsets, roughly 200 ng of genomic DNA, equivalent to 25,000 to 35,000 T cell genomes, went into each replicate PCR. The purified libraries were quantified using a Qubit 3.0 fluorometer, sized with a Bioanalyzer 2100, and then quantified again using the KAPA Library Quantification kit. A separate single-read 150-cycle Illumina NextSeq 550 flow cell was used to sequence each immunoSEQ 96-well plate. For the original study's pipeline: Because only junctional sequences without quality scores were contained in the immunoSEQ output, filtering matching that applied to full-length reads could not be performed. To assign V/J genes and CDR3, sequences were annotated against IMGT germline references using PyIR, a Python wrapper for IgBLAST v1.9. Reads with weak V/J assignments (E-value above 1e-6), missing CDR3, stop codons, out-of-frame junctions, or ambiguous translated residues were removed. A V3J clonotype was defined by an identical inferred V gene, J gene, and CDR3 amino acid sequence. Percentage overlap between repertoires was computed as shared unique clonotypes divided by the size of the smaller repertoire. Richness of each repertoire was evaluated using RTK rarefaction, the Chao1 estimator, and Recon v2.1 estimates of unobserved clonotypes. Generation probabilities for all TCRbeta clonotypes obtained by the gDNA method from a handful of donors were computed using OLGA. Not all clones reach the TCRdb copy of this immuneACCESS table, which keeps in-frame sequences only. Checked studies attribute under half of the gap to unresolved V genes and leave the rest unexplained. The DNA gave D and trimming, while V, J and clone size come from that table. The sample records 2 million to 3 million clones, around 90% of which are singletons. The ten largest account for roughly 0.13% of the sample.

For this clone: Its antigen is still unknown. No much larger clonotype is one base removed from it; base qualities were not supplied.

The donors were healthy, HIV-negative adults with no recently reported acute infections or vaccinations. Every donor was a Caucasian adult residing in Nashville, Tennessee, USA. Magnetic negative selection was used to enrich CD4+ T cells, after which naive cells were positively selected on CD45RA and the negative fraction became the memory subset. After blood collection by leukapheresis, PBMCs were isolated using Ficoll-Histopaque density gradient centrifugation and then cryopreserved in the vapor phase of liquid nitrogen. Analytical flow cytometry was used to check the purity and quantity of each magnetically sorted T cell population. Genomic DNA was isolated from every sorted fraction and measured by UV absorbance on a Nanodrop 2000c.

The TCR sequence derives from a young man in good health. Sequenced material: naive CD4+ T cells sorted from blood. In light of the paper, this sample's cell subset or site label describes: CD45RA+ positively selected. In this chain, TRBV4-2 is recombined with TRBJ1-2, and 7 bases in between align with TRBD1. The DNA sequence reads TGTGCCAGCAGCCAAGATGACAGGGCGGATGGCTACACCTTC. It specifies CASSQDDRADGYTF.